This T cell receptor beta chain came from a study of cytomegalovirus exposure and HLA in healthy donors. Overall study results and limits: In a later analysis, common viral pathogens appeared linked to several of the most significant clusters. High sensitivity and specificity were reportedly achieved when the classifier diagnosed cytomegalovirus status.

Of note for this clone: Its antigen is still unknown.

Although they were nominally healthy when sampled, donors likely had unrecorded immune exposures. Both 60 Vbeta primers and 13 Jbeta primers went into the PCR. Using immunoSEQ multiplex PCR, the repertoire was profiled, and TCRdb retains in-frame clones only, with some absent. The data show about 150,000 clones, with around 84% seen just once and less than 2.5% held by the top ten. Sequenced input: PBMCs. This clonotype was sampled from a woman younger than 30 in good health and CMV-seronegative.

The CDR3 DNA reads as TGTGCCAGCAGCTTCTACGTGCGCACTGAAGCTTTCTTT. Residues: CASSFYVRTEAFF. The chain joins TRBV11-2 to TRBJ1-1, with D unclear. The CDR3 runs to 13 residues. The ends were cut back, 3 bases at V and 4 bases at J, with 9 bases in the middle. Germline assignment: CDR1 SGHAT and CDR2 FQNNGV.